This T cell receptor (beta chain) was recorded in a study of beta chain features in type 1 diabetes. Stem cell-like memory, regulatory, central memory and naive CD4+ cells were sorted via CD45RO/CCR7/CD25/CD127/CD95/CD27. This clone occurred a few times. V lost 6 bases to trimming and J lost 4 bases; unmatched junction nucleotides: 6. This CDR3 is 15 amino acids long. Germline CDR1 and CDR2: LNHDA and SQIVND (reference sequence). As every portion of the isolated RNA was reverse transcribed, the sequencing read expressed TCRB transcripts. The repertoire was sequenced with immunoSEQ multiplex PCR; TCRdb's copy has only in-frame clones and lacks some. Counted here are roughly 400,000 clones, approximately 15% occurring once; the ten biggest clones make up roughly 0.035%.

The clonotype originates from a man aged 25-40 years in good health. Sequencing was done on a sample of naive CD4+ T cells from blood. The chain uses TRBV19 and TRBJ2-3; 11 bases are a match to TRBD2. The CDR3 reads CASRTSGSFADTQYF. The CDR3 bases are TGTGCCAGTAGAACTAGCGGGAGTTTCGCAGATACGCAGTATTTT. The variable domain in full, with the rest retrieved from reference TRBV19 and TRBJ2-3, is DGGITQSPKYLFRKEGQNVTLSCEQNLNHDAMYWYRQDPGQGLRLIYYSQIVNDFQKGDIAEGYSVSREKKESFPLTVTSAQKNPTAFYLCASRTSGSFADTQYFGPGTRLTVL.